Shown below are 8 T cell receptor beta chains from a single sample sequenced in a study of T cell responses to AZD1222 COVID-19 vaccine. The data were produced by immunoSEQ multiplex PCR, yet TCRdb's version contains in-frame clones alone and is incomplete. This repertoire shows some 130,000 clones, approximately 88% found once; its top ten account for 6.3%. Sequenced material: peripheral blood, taken on day 0 of AZD1222 vaccination. These receptors all stem from an adult in good health.

This chain uses TRBV2 with TRBJ1-4, with unresolved D. Trimming removed 8 bases at V and 15 bases at J, with 16 bases between. The germline V gene has CDR1 SNHLY and CDR2 FYNNEI. The CDR3 spans 11 residues. CDR3 nucleotide sequence: TGTGCCAGCTGGGCCCCTGTGAACGTGTTTTTT. It yields the protein CASWAPVNVFF.

This chain links TRBV4-1 with TRBJ1-1; a possible D gene is TRBD1 (5 bases). This CDR3 region has 16 residues. The V end lost 1 base, the J end lost 0 bases, and 12 bases lay between the germline ends. Germline assignment: CDR1 MGHRA and CDR2 YSYEKL. CDR3 bases: TGCGCCAGCAGCCAAGCTTGGGGCGCGATGAACACTGAAGCTTTCTTT. Residues: CASSQAWGAMNTEAFF.

The V call is TRBV3-1 (or the pseudogene TRBV3-2), the J call TRBJ1-2; D ambiguous. This CDR3 comprises 13 residues. V was clipped by 8 bases and J by 6 bases, with 16 bases between them. Germline lookup yields CDR1 LGHDT and CDR2 YNNKEL (reference sequence). The DNA of the CDR3 is TGTGCCAGCTCTCCAGAGGGTGTAAATGGCTACACCTTC. It is translated as CASSPEGVNGYTF.

The rearrangement joins TRBV7-2 to TRBJ2-7; 7 positions match TRBD2. Looked up from germline, CDR1 is SGHTA and CDR2 is FQGNSA. This CDR3 has 15 residues. The J segment lost 3 bases and the V segment lost 5 bases, leaving 10 bases of the junction unmatched. The CDR3 protein is CASSPAAGRVYEQYF. The CDR3 DNA reads TGTGCCAGCAGCCCCGCTGCGGGGAGGGTCTACGAGCAGTACTTC.

The V gene is TRBV6-1, the J gene TRBJ2-3; 9 bases agree with TRBD1. V trimming: 1 base; J trimming: 3 bases; junction bases outside the gene matches: 2. Germline V lookup: CDR1 MNHNS, CDR2 SASEGT. CDR3 length: 15 amino acids. Written as DNA, the CDR3 is TGTGCCAGCAGTGAAGGGGGGACAGGGACAGATACGCAGTATTTT. Amino acids: CASSEGGTGTDTQYF.

This clone was counted only a few times. The chain couples TRBV10-1 to TRBJ2-5; D not certain. V gave up 5 bases and J gave up 3 bases, with 4 bases separating them. This CDR3 is built from 11 residues. Germline V CDR1 and CDR2: WNHNN, SYGVQD (reference sequence). The CDR3 nucleotides read TGCGCCAGCAGTCCAGAAGAGACCCAGTACTTC. This gives the protein CASSPEETQYF.

This clone was picked up one time. The chain joins TRBV3-1 (or the pseudogene TRBV3-2) to TRBJ1-1; TRBD1 is a possible D gene (5 bases). The length of the CDR3 is 14 residues. Trimming cost V 1 base and J 4 bases, with 10 bases left between them. The germline CDR1 and CDR2 sequences are LGHDT and YNNKEL (reference sequence). CDR3 nucleotide sequence: TGTGCCAGCAGCCAAGTCCCGGGGGTCACTGAAGCTTTCTTT. This sequence encodes CASSQVPGVTEAFF.

V usage is TRBV6-5 and J usage is TRBJ2-2; no definite D call. V dropped 8 bases and J dropped 0 bases, with 4 bases sitting between them. The CDR3 totals 12 residues. The germline CDR1 and CDR2 sequences are MNHEY and SVGAGI. CDR3 sequence: CASHPNTGELFF. For the CDR3, the DNA is TGTGCCAGCCACCCGAACACCGGGGAGCTGTTTTTT.